This T cell receptor beta chain appears in the sequencing data of a study of stem cell transplantation in POMP-related autoinflammatory disease. PRAID combined immunodeficiency and autoinflammation. General observations from the study: PRAID patients trended toward lower TRB diversity and higher clonality in all analyzed T-cell subsets. Unique TRB V-J gene pairings were limited in number in patients with PRAID.

With 7 bases removed from V and 0 bases from J, the gap between germline ends came to 10 bases. CDR1 and CDR2 from the germline V gene are SGDLS and YYNGEE. There are 14 residues in the CDR3. With respect to this clone: The antigen is unknown.

The repertoire was sequenced with immunoSEQ multiplex PCR; TCRdb's copy has only in-frame clones and lacks some. The sample comprises 25,000 to 30,000 clones, 75% to 85% of which are singletons, and more than 2.5% rests with the top ten. The chain carries TRBV9 and TRBJ2-2; D unresolved. This material consisted of CD4+ T cells from PBMCs, taken before stem cell transplantation. The source is a human donor with POMP-related autoinflammation and immune dysregulation (PRAID). In nucleotides, the CDR3 is TGTGCCAGCGCTAGAAACCCGAACACCGGGGAGCTGTTTTTT. It specifies CASARNPNTGELFF.